The source of this TCR beta chain is a study of long-term antiretroviral therapy in people with HIV (dated by TCRdb to the early 2020s). Some background on the complete study: The earliest samples were collected roughly a decade before the 2015 WHO recommendation for immediate ART, at a time when ART was usually postponed until CD4 counts fell. A retrospective serial study tested whether changes in peripheral blood TRB repertoire composition and diversity were associated with ART initiation and durable HIV suppression. A total of about 190 cryopreserved PBMC samples were contributed to the cohort by 30 adults with confirmed HIV infection, with samples collected serially over a mean of roughly six years (range 1-12). Of the roughly 32 participants with HIV, roughly 10 were female. Test extractions of a monoclonal T-cell line alongside under 35 polyclonal samples showed no cross-contamination during QIAcube processing.

For this clone: No antigen is known for it. Base qualities are not at hand, and no much larger clone is one base apart.

Summary of the overall study and its limitations: The samples were dated from about 2003 to 2018, and the ART regimens that were used may be less effective than current ART regimens. A significant increase in TRB diversity was found to be associated with ART initiation, although TRB diversity was observed to remain significantly below that of transplant donor controls even after long-term ART. Because PBMC availability was limited, only the TCR beta chain was sequenced, with no alpha chain pairing. Expanded TRB clones identified before ART initiation dominated the repertoire across all time points, though the dominance fluctuated and decreased in many PLHIV after ART. CDR3 length ranges in HIV repertoires were narrower than in controls, and network structure suggested an antigen-experienced repertoire with only a slight naive shift after ART. Unsorted PBMC were profiled instead of sorted CD4+ and CD8+ T cells because pre-ART samples had limited cell numbers. Inferences about post-ART repertoire changes are limited because no data were available on ART adherence, viral resistance or therapy changes.

Participants were included only if at least one PBMC sample before ART initiation and at least two post-ART samples were available. Every participant with HIV received treatment in the United States of America. Before DNA extraction, cryopreserved samples of roughly 1-10 million PBMC were thawed and washed. At the time of the earliest PBMC sample, participants with HIV were aged between roughly 20 and 60 years. PBMC samples were contributed by each participant from 1-4 timepoints before ART initiation and 2-8 timepoints after ART initiation, with a median of 7 samples. For every participant, serial HIV viral load, CD4+ T-cell count, ART history and demographic data were obtained. A Qiagen kit on a QIAcube was used to extract genomic DNA from unsorted PBMC, with samples processed in batches of 12. V drops 0 bases and J drops 1 base, leaving 6 bases in between. CDR1 SGHTS and CDR2 YDEGEE were looked up in the germline V gene. Spanning cysteine to phenylalanine, the CDR3 consists of 14 amino acids. Of the read, only the CDR3 DNA is kept; its 42 bases are in frame from base 1.

Sequencing of the TRB variable region was done with the immunoSEQ hsTCRB v3.0 assay at survey level resolution. The target sequencing depth for TRB was about 40,000-50,000 T-cell genomes per sample. An Illumina MiSeq with a v3 150-cycle kit was used to sequence the pooled TRB libraries. The source study handled its data this way. Repertoire analysis was run in R within a reproducible Nextflow workflow that covered QC, data transformation and analysis. LymphoSeq2, an R package for exploring AIRR-Seq data, was used to implement custom analyses. After excluding a handful of samples that yielded fewer than 5000 total TRB sequences, around 190 HIV repertoires remained for analysis. Among the 170 to 200 HIV repertoires that were kept, some 61 were collected before ART initiation and about 130 were collected after ART initiation. Repertoires were downsampled to 5000 TRB nucleotide sequences, with summary statistics averaged over 100 downsampling iterations. TRB sequences were retained for analysis only if CDR3 regions of at least seven amino acids were present. Diversity was measured with a Shannon entropy-derived clonality score and the Gini coefficient. Repertoire networks linked the top 5000 CDR3 amino acid sequences whenever two sequences differed by an edit distance of one. For TRB CDR3 amino acid sequences, GLIPH2 was used to predict antigen specificity groups and MHC restriction. CDR3 amino acid sequences were matched against VDJdb and McPAS-TCR to flag known CMV, EBV, HIV or tissue antigen associations. Pre-ART, post-ART and control groups were compared with Wilcoxon signed-rank tests and Holm-Bonferroni correction. The table was pulled from immuneACCESS by TCRdb, which kept in-frame rearrangements only. Such tables lose some clones; where checked, under half of the loss comes from unresolved V genes, and the rest has no known cause. V and J calls and clone size are those listed in that table; D and trimming were worked out from the DNA. Present in this sample are about 28,000 clones, about 85% of which were seen just once. 8% to 9% of the sample belongs to the ten largest clones.

The chain was built from TRBV5-8 and TRBJ2-3; the D gene identity is not certain. The material was unsorted PBMCs, obtained 3 years after starting antiretroviral therapy. The TCR originated in a man aged 40-49 years with HIV. For the CDR3, the sequence is CASSLAVGTDTQYF. The nucleotide sequence is given as TGTGCCAGCAGCTTGGCGGTCGGCACAGATACGCAGTATTTT. The variable domain in full, with residues beyond the CDR3 obtained from the reference TRBV5-8 and TRBJ2-3 genes, is EAGVTQSPTHLIKTRGQQATLRCSPISGHTSVYWYQQALGLGLQFLLWYDEGEERNRGNFPPRFSGRQFPNYSSELNVNALELEDSALYLCASSLAVGTDTQYFGPGTRLTVL.